The 20 T cell receptor beta chains below come from one sample, sequenced in a study of CD8 T cells in Susac syndrome (dated by TCRdb to about 2019). Libraries were built with the immunoSEQ multiplex PCR assay. RNA was extracted using the RNeasy kit, and roughly 0.45 to 1 microgram was reverse transcribed with random hexamers. Clones were called with MiXCR by TCRdb after fastp trimmed the public reads at Q25, and only in-frame beta chains were retained. A single entry per CDR3 protein holds the most common genes and DNA from its merged rows. Present in this sample are under 200,000 distinct CDR3 sequences, around 94% of which were seen just once. About 0.13% of the sample lies in the top ten. The specimen was CD4+ T cells from PBMCs. The receptor source for this set is a human donor in good health.

The chain employs TRBV12-3 or TRBV12-4 and TRBJ2-2; D may be TRBD1 (6 bases). CDR3 length equals 13 residues. Trimming took 1 base from V and 6 from J, leaving 6 bases between them. This chain's CDR3 is CASSLGTAGELFF. The CDR3, as DNA: TGTGCCAGCAGTTTAGGGACAGCCGGGGAGCTGTTTTTT.

The V call is TRBV12-3 or TRBV12-4, the J call TRBJ2-7, with D perhaps TRBD2 (6 bases). V lost 6 bases, J lost 0 bases, and 15 bases lay in between. The CDR3 sequence is 15 residues long. The CDR3 DNA reads as TGTGCCAGCAGAATCGGGACTCTGTCCTCCTACGAGCAGTACTTC. It codes for CASRIGTLSSYEQYF.

The gene calls are TRBV7-3 and TRBJ1-2; D is possibly TRBD1 (5 bases). CDR1 SGHTA and CDR2 FQGTGA come from the germline V gene. The CDR3 runs 13 residues. The ends were cut back, 2 bases at V and 8 bases at J, with 12 bases in the middle. DNA of the CDR3: TGTGCCAGCAGCTTAGACGGGGCGGAAGGCTACACCTTC. This sequence encodes CASSLDGAEGYTF. The full variable domain, completed using reference TRBV7-3 and TRBJ1-2, is GAGVSQTPSNKVTEKGKYVELRCDPISGHTALYWYRQSLGQGPEFLIYFQGTGAADDSGLPNDRFFAVRPEGSVSTLKIQRTERGDSAVYLCASSLDGAEGYTFGSGTRLTVV.

The V and J genes are TRBV30 and TRBJ2-1, with D perhaps TRBD1 or TRBD2 (5 bases each). V dropped 1 base and J dropped 7 bases, with 11 bases sitting between them. The CDR3 covers 13 residues. CDR1 GTSNPN and CDR2 SVGIG come from the germline V gene (reference sequence). Here the CDR3 DNA reads TGTGCCTGGAGTGGGACTCCAGGGAATGAGCAGTTCTTC. Protein sequence: CAWSGTPGNEQFF.

The chain is built from TRBV29-1 and TRBJ2-7; D might be TRBD2 (6 bases). Per germline, CDR1 SQVTM and CDR2 ANQGSEA. CDR3 length: 12 amino acids. V shed 6 bases and J shed 1 base, with 10 bases lying between them. The CDR3 DNA sequence: TGCAGCGTCCGGCGGGGTTCCTACGAGCAGTACTTC. It translates to CSVRRGSYEQYF.

The J gene is TRBJ2-5, the V gene TRBV20-1; maybe TRBD2 (6 bases). This CDR3 comprises 12 residues. Germline V gene data show CDR1 as DFQATT and CDR2 as SNEGSKA (reference sequence). V dropped 6 bases and J dropped 2 bases, with 10 bases sitting between them. CDR3 sequence (DNA): TGCAGTGCCCCACTAGCTCAAGAGACCCAGTACTTC. Translating gives CSAPLAQETQYF.

The chain joins TRBV20-1 to TRBJ1-1; TRBD1 agrees at 7 bases. The J segment lost 1 base and the V segment lost 4 bases, leaving 3 bases of the junction unmatched. The CDR3 spans 13 residues. The germline CDR1 and CDR2 sequences are DFQATT and SNEGSKA (reference sequence). DNA of the CDR3: TGCAGTGCTACCCGGACAGGGAACACTGAAGCTTTCTTT. This translates into CSATRTGNTEAFF.

The genes are TRBV4-3 and TRBJ1-2, with no clear D. This CDR3 has 13 residues. The V end lost 0 bases, the J end lost 7 bases, and 9 bases lay between the germline ends. Germline V gene lookup returns CDR1 LGHNA and CDR2 YSLEER. The CDR3 coding sequence is TGCGCCAGCAGCCAAGATGTCACTGCTGGCTACACCTTC. Its protein product is CASSQDVTAGYTF.

The chain employs TRBV7-2 and TRBJ2-3; D not resolved. In germline, CDR1 is SGHTA, CDR2 FQGNSA. V was trimmed by 7 bases and J by 6 bases, leaving 11 bases between them. The CDR3 covers 12 residues. This CDR3 is CASKPDGDTQYF. The CDR3 DNA follows: TGTGCCAGCAAACCAGATGGGGATACGCAGTATTTT.

V is TRBV12-3 or TRBV12-4 and J is TRBJ2-1; TRBD1 matches 7 bases. This CDR3 comprises 15 residues. The J segment lost 5 bases and the V segment lost 5 bases, leaving 9 bases of the junction unmatched. The CDR3, as DNA: TGTGCCAGCAGTCCCTTAAATAGGGGGCACAATGAGCAGTTCTTC. Translated, it gives CASSPLNRGHNEQFF.

The V call is TRBV9, the J call TRBJ2-3, with D tentatively TRBD1 or TRBD2 (6 bases each). V lost 0 bases to trimming and J lost 2 bases, with 10 bases between them. Germline loops: CDR1 SGDLS, CDR2 YYNGEE. The CDR3 is made up of 15 amino acids. CDR3 DNA: TGTGCCAGCAGCGTAGTTGCGGGACACACAGATACGCAGTATTTT. Its protein product is CASSVVAGHTDTQYF.

The chain is built from TRBV9 and TRBJ2-3; D perhaps matches TRBD2 (5 bases). Looked up from germline, CDR1 is SGDLS and CDR2 is YYNGEE. The CDR3 is 14 amino acids. Trimming shortened V by 1 base and J by 8 bases, and 14 bases separated the two germline ends. CDR3 nucleotide sequence: TGTGCCAGCAGCGTATCGGGAACCCCCGGTACGCAGTATTTT. Protein: CASSVSGTPGTQYF.

The chain links TRBV29-1 to TRBJ2-5; D tentatively reads TRBD1 or TRBD2 (6 bases each). V was pared by 7 bases and J by 4 bases, with 13 bases between. From germline, CDR1 is SQVTM and CDR2 ANQGSEA. This CDR3 contains 12 residues. CDR3 loop: CSDQRGVETQYF. The CDR3 DNA reads as TGCAGCGATCAAAGGGGGGTAGAGACCCAGTACTTC. Full variable domain (remainder filled in from reference TRBV29-1 and TRBJ2-5): SAVISQKPSRDICQRGTSLTIQCQVDSQVTMMFWYRQQPGQSLTLIATANQGSEATYESGFVIDKFPISRPNLTFSTLTVSNMSPEDSSIYLCSDQRGVETQYFGPGTRLLVL.

This clonotype was observed once. DNA for the CDR3: TGTGCCACCAGCCAGGAATTAGATACGCAGTATTTT. This encodes CATSQELDTQYF. The rearrangement links TRBV24-1 to TRBJ2-3, with unresolved D. The length of the CDR3 is 12 residues. The ends were cut back, 7 bases at V and 5 bases at J, with 9 bases in the middle. Germline assignment: CDR1 KGHDR and CDR2 SFDVKD.

The rearrangement joins TRBV23-1 to TRBJ2-1, with D perhaps matching TRBD1 or TRBD2 (5 bases each). TRBV23-1 has ORF status, its function being uncertain. The CDR3 loop spans 14 amino acids. V shed 3 bases and J shed 8 bases, with 14 bases lying between them. The DNA of the CDR3 is TGCGCCAGCAGTCATGGAGGATGGGGCGATGAGCAGTTCTTC. Translated, it gives CASSHGGWGDEQFF.

The rearrangement uses TRBV6-5 and TRBJ2-1, with a possible D match to TRBD2 (5 bases). Per the germline V gene, CDR1 is MNHEY and CDR2 is SVGAGI. The CDR3 consists of 11 residues. V dropped 7 bases and J dropped 8 bases, with 9 bases sitting between them. CDR3 DNA sequence: TGTGCCAGCAAAGCGGAGGATGAGCAGTTCTTC. Its translation is CASKAEDEQFF.

The chain joins TRBV27 to TRBJ1-2; D unclear. V lost 7 bases and J lost 4, with 16 bases in between. This CDR3 is built from 14 residues. The germline V gene has CDR1 MNHEY and CDR2 SMNVEV (reference sequence). The CDR3 nucleotides read TGTGCCAGCACCCCTTCTTGGCAGACCTATGGCTACACCTTC. It encodes CASTPSWQTYGYTF.

The V and J genes are TRBV6-2 or TRBV6-3 and TRBJ2-7; D is ambiguous. The V gene's germline CDR1 is MNHEY and CDR2 SVGEGT. The CDR3 totals 13 residues. Trimming removed 5 bases at V and 6 bases at J, with 14 bases between. The CDR3 spells CASSEVPTGEQYF. The CDR3 DNA is TGTGCCAGCAGTGAGGTCCCGACTGGCGAGCAGTACTTC.

The V gene is TRBV12-3 or TRBV12-4, the J gene TRBJ2-1; possibly TRBD1 or TRBD2 for D (6 bases each). The length of the CDR3 is 15 residues. The V end was cut by 3 bases, the J end by 5 bases, with 14 bases between. The CDR3 sequence is CASSLSGGPNNEQFF. CDR3 coding DNA: TGTGCCAGCAGTTTGTCCGGGGGCCCTAACAATGAGCAGTTCTTC.

V gene TRBV12-3 or TRBV12-4 combines with J gene TRBJ2-7, with D tentatively TRBD2 (6 bases). The CDR3 totals 16 residues. Deletions cut 2 bases from V and 3 bases from J, with 17 bases between. The CDR3 here is CASSLWGGRGSYEQYF. The DNA of the CDR3 is TGTGCCAGCAGTTTATGGGGCGGACGGGGGAGCTACGAGCAGTACTTC.